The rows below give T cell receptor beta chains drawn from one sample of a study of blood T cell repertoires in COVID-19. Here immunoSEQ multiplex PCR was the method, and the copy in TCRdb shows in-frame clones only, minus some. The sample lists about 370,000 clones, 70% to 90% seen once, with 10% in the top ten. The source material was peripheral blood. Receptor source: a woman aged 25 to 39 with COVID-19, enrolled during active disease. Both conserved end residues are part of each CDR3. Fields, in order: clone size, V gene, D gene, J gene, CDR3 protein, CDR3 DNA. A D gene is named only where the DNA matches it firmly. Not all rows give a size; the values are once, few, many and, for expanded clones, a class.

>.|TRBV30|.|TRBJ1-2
CAWRFINYGYTF
TGTGCCTGGAGGTTCATCAACTATGGCTACACCTTC
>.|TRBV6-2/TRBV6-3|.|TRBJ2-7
CASSYSGLPNEQYF
TGTGCCAGCAGTTACTCGGGCCTTCCAAACGAGCAGTACTTC
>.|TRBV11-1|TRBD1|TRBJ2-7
CASSRTGNEQYF
TGTGCCAGCAGCCGGACAGGGAACGAGCAGTACTTC
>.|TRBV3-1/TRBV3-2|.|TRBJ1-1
CASSHPARGNTEAFF
TGTGCCAGCAGCCACCCCGCGCGGGGGAACACTGAAGCTTTCTTT
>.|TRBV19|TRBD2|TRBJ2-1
CASSIGLAAAYNEQFF
TGTGCCAGTAGTATAGGACTAGCGGCGGCCTACAATGAGCAGTTCTTC
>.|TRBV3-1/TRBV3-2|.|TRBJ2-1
CASSFGSLNEQFF
TGTGCCAGCAGCTTCGGGAGTCTGAATGAGCAGTTCTTC
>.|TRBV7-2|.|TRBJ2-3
CASSLSPGGLQYF
TGTGCCAGCAGCTTATCCCCGGGTGGCCTGCAGTATTTT
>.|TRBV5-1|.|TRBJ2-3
CASSLGDRVAGGRPDTQYF
TGCGCCAGCAGCTTGGGGGACAGGGTCGCGGGAGGGAGGCCAGATACGCAGTATTTT
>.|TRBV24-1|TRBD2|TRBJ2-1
CATSETGTSGRRYNEQFF
TGTGCCACCAGTGAGACCGGGACTAGCGGGAGACGCTACAATGAGCAGTTCTTC
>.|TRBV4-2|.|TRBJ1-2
CASSQEGRAANYGYTF
TGTGCCAGCAGCCAGGAGGGCAGGGCCGCTAACTATGGCTACACCTTC
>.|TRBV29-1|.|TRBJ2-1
CSVEGGGGSIGNEQFF
TGCAGCGTTGAAGGGGGGGGCGGGAGTATTGGCAATGAGCAGTTCTTC
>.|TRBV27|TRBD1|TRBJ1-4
CARDRAREKLFF
TGTGCCAGAGACAGGGCTCGCGAAAAACTGTTTTTT
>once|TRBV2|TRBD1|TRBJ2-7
CASNYRGLDEQYF
TGTGCCAGCAACTACAGGGGGTTGGACGAGCAGTACTTC
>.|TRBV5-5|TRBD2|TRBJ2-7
CASSSEVAGAHYEQYF
TGTGCCAGCAGCTCCGAGGTAGCGGGAGCTCACTACGAGCAGTACTTC
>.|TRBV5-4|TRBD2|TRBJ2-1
CASSWPGLGRTEQFF
TGTGCCAGCAGCTGGCCGGGACTAGGAAGAACTGAGCAGTTCTTC
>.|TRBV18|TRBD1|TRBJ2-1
CASSPSPGTGIGSYNEQFF
TGTGCCAGCTCACCAAGTCCCGGGACAGGGATTGGCTCCTACAATGAGCAGTTCTTC
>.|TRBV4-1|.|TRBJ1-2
CASSQEWGGGYGYTF
TGCGCCAGCAGCCAAGAGTGGGGGGGTGGCTATGGCTACACCTTC
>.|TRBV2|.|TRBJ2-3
CASSASTDTQYF
TGTGCCAGCAGTGCCAGTACAGATACGCAGTATTTT
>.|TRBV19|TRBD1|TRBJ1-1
CASSIRDRGFTEAFF
TGTGCCAGTAGTATACGGGACAGGGGATTCACTGAAGCTTTCTTT